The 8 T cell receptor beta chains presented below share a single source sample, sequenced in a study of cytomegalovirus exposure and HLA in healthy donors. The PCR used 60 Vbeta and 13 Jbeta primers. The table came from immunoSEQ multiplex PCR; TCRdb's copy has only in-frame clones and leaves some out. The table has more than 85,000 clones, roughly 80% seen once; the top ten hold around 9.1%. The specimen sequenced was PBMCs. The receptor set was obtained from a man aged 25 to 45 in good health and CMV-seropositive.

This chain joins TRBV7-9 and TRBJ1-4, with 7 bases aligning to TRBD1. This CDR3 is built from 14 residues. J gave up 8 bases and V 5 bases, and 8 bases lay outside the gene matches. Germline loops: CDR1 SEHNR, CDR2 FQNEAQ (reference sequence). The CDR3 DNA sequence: TGTGCCAGCAGCCTAATCCCGGACAGGGAAAAACTGTTTTTT. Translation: CASSLIPDREKLFF.

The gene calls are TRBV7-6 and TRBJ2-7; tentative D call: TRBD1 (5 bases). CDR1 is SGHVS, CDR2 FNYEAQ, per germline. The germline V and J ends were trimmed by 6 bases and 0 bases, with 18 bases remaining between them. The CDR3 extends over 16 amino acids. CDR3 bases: TGTGCCAGCAGTTTGCTAACAGGACCCAGCTCCTACGAGCAGTACTTC. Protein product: CASSLLTGPSSYEQYF.

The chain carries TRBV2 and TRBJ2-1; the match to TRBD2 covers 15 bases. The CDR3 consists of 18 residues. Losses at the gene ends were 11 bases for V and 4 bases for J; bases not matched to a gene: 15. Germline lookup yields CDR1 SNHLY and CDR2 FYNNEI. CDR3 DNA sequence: TGTGCCGTCAGCGGACTAGCGGGGGGGTATTCGTTATACAATGAGCAGTTCTTC. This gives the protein CAVSGLAGGYSLYNEQFF.

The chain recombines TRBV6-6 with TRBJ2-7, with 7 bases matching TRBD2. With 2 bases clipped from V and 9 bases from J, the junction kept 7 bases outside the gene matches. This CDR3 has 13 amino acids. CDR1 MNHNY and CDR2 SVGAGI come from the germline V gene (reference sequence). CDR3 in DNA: TGTGCCAGCAGTTACCCTCCGGGGGAGGGGCAGTACTTC. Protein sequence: CASSYPPGEGQYF.

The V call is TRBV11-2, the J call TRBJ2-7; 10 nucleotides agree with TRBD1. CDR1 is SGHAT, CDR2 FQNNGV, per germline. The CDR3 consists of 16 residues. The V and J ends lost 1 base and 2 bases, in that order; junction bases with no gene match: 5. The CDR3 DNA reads TGTGCCAGCAGCTTAGTCCTGGGGACAGGGGCCTACGAGCAGTACTTC. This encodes CASSLVLGTGAYEQYF.

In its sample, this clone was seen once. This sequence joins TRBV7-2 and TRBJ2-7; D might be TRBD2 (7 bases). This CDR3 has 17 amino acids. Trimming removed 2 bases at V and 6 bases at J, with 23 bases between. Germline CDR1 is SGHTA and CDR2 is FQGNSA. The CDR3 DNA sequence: TGTGCCAGCAGCTTATTCTGGGGGGGGCAGAAAGCCTCCGAGCAGTACTTC. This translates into CASSLFWGGQKASEQYF.

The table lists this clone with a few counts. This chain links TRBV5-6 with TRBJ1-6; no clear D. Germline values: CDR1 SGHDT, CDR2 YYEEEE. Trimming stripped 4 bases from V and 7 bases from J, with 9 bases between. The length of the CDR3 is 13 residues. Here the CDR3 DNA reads TGTGCCAGCAGCGCGGGGTCGAATTCACCCCTCCACTTT. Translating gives CASSAGSNSPLHF.

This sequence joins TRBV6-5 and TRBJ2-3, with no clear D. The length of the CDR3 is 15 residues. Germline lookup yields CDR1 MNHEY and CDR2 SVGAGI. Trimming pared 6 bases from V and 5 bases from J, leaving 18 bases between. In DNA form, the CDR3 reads TGTGCCAGCAGACGTGGCGTAATCCCTAGAGATACGCAGTATTTT. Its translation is CASRRGVIPRDTQYF.